This TCR beta chain emerged from a study of blood T cell repertoires in COVID-19. Study-level background: Researchers got acute and convalescent COVID-19 samples from the United States, Italy and Spain.

The V gene's germline CDR1 is LGHNA and CDR2 YNFKEQ. The ends were cut back, 1 base at V and 0 bases at J, with 11 bases in the middle. The CDR3 consists of 16 residues. The table came from immunoSEQ multiplex PCR; TCRdb's copy has only in-frame clones and leaves some out. The profile shows some 250,000 clones, about 70% of them singletons. V and J are TRBV4-2 and TRBJ2-3; tentatively, D is TRBD1 (6 bases). The TCR comes from a woman older than 75 with acute or convalescent COVID-19. The source material was peripheral blood. CDR3 sequence: CASSQGGQRSTDTQYF. CDR3 coding DNA: TGTGCCAGCAGCCAAGGGGGGCAGCGGAGCACAGATACGCAGTATTTT.